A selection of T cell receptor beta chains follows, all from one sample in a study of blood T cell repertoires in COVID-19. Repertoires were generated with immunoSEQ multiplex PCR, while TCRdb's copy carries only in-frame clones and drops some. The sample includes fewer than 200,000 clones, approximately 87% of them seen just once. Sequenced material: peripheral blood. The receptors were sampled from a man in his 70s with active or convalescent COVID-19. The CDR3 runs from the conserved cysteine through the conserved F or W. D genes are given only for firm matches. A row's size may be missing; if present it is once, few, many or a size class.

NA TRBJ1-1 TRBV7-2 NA CASSATGVNTEAFF TGTGCCAGCAGCGCGACTGGTGTGAACACTGAAGCTTTCTTT
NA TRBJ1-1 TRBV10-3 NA CAIRPDINTEAFF TGTGCCATCAGGCCGGACATCAACACTGAAGCTTTCTTT
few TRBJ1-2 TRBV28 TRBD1 CASTPTGVYYGYTF TGTGCCAGCACACCTACAGGGGTCTACTATGGCTACACCTTC
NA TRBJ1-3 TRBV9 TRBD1 CASSVGQGSSGNTIYF TGTGCCAGCAGCGTTGGACAGGGGAGCTCTGGAAACACCATATATTTT
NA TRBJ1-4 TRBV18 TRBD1 CASSRGTGATNEKLFF TGTGCCAGCTCGCGTGGGACAGGTGCAACTAATGAAAAACTGTTTTTT
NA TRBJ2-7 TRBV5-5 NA CASSPSPRVQERGEQYF TGTGCCAGCAGCCCTAGCCCGAGAGTTCAGGAACGTGGCGAGCAGTACTTC
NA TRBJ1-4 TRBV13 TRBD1 CASSSRDRVNEKLFF TGTGCCAGCAGCTCCCGGGACAGGGTCAATGAAAAACTGTTTTTT
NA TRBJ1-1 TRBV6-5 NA CASSYWSDTEAFF TGTGCCAGCAGTTACTGGTCAGACACTGAAGCTTTCTTT
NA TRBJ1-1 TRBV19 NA CASSNYAGRAGTEAFF TGTGCCAGTAGTAATTATGCTGGCAGGGCAGGGACTGAAGCTTTCTTT
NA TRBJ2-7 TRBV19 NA CASSIQGTTLYYEQYF TGTGCCAGTAGTATACAGGGGACTACCCTCTACTACGAGCAGTACTTC
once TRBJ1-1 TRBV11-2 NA CASSARRLNTEAFF TGTGCCAGCAGCGCACGGAGGTTGAACACTGAAGCTTTCTTT
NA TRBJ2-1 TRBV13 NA CASSLAASPSYNEQFF TGTGCCAGCAGCTTAGCTGCGTCTCCGTCCTACAATGAGCAGTTCTTC
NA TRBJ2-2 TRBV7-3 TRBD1 CASSLTGQGVPIANTGELFF TGTGCCAGCAGCTTAACGGGACAGGGGGTACCCATCGCGAACACCGGGGAGCTGTTTTTT
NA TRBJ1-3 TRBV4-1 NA CASSQDRGSGNTIYF TGCGCCAGCAGCCAAGATAGGGGTTCCGGGAACACCATATATTTT
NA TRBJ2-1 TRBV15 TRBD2 CATRGGGASGSHEQFF TGTGCCACCAGGGGGGGAGGGGCTAGCGGGAGCCATGAGCAGTTCTTC
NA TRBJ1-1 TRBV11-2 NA CASSLATDYTEAFF TGTGCCAGCAGCTTAGCGACAGATTACACTGAAGCTTTCTTT
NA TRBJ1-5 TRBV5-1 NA CASSLFGTQPQHF TGCGCCAGCAGCTTGTTCGGTACTCAGCCCCAGCATTTT
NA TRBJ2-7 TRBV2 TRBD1 CASRGQGANEQYF TGTGCCAGCAGGGGACAGGGGGCGAACGAGCAGTACTTC
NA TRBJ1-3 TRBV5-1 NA CASSLASEGNTIYF TGCGCCAGCAGCTTGGCATCTGAGGGAAACACCATATATTTT
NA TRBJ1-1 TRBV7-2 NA CASSWGQNTEAFF TGTGCCAGCAGCTGGGGACAGAACACTGAAGCTTTCTTT
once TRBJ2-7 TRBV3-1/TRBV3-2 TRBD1 CASSPTGGQLYEQYF TGTGCCAGCAGCCCAACAGGGGGACAGCTCTACGAGCAGTACTTC
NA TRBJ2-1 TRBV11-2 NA CASTDDRLVYNEQFF TGTGCCAGCACCGACGACAGGCTAGTGTACAATGAGCAGTTCTTC
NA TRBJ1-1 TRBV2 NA CASSAGGTEAFF TGTGCCAGCAGTGCCGGGGGCACTGAAGCTTTCTTT
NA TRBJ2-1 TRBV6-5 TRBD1 CASTGQYNEQFF TGTGCCAGTACGGGACAGTACAATGAGCAGTTCTTC
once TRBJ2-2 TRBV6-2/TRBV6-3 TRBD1 CASSYSQGAGGELFF TGTGCCAGCAGTTACTCGCAGGGGGCAGGCGGGGAGCTGTTTTTT
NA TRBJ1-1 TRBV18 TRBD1 CASSPFSGGTNTEAFF TGTGCCAGCTCACCTTTCTCAGGGGGCACGAACACTGAAGCTTTCTTT
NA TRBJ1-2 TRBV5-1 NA CASSYYRDGYTF TGCGCCAGCAGCTACTACAGGGATGGCTACACCTTC
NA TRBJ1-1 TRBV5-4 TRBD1 CASSLTVGQGGTEAFF TGTGCCAGCAGCTTGACAGTTGGACAGGGCGGCACTGAAGCTTTCTTT
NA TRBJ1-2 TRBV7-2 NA CASSEARSYTF TGTGCCAGCAGCGAAGCCCGGTCGTACACCTTC
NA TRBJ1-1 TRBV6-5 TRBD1 CASSYRGTNTEAFF TGTGCCAGCAGCTACAGGGGGACGAACACTGAAGCTTTCTTT
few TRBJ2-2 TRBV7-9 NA CASSSETGNTGELFF TGTGCCAGCAGCTCCGAGACAGGGAACACCGGGGAGCTGTTTTTT
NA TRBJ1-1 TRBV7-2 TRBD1 CASSLEGQGLTEAFF TGTGCCAGCAGCTTAGAGGGACAGGGGTTAACTGAAGCTTTCTTT
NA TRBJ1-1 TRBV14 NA CASSKERGRGTEAFF TGTGCCAGCAGCAAAGAACGGGGTCGGGGCACTGAAGCTTTCTTT
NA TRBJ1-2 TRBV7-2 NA CASSSPRGRGYGYTF TGTGCCAGCAGCTCCCCTCGGGGCAGGGGTTATGGCTACACCTTC
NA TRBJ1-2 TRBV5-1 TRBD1 CASSVRTGGDYGYTF TGCGCCAGCAGCGTTAGGACAGGAGGGGACTATGGCTACACCTTC
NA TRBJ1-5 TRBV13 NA CASSLGGRTDYSNQPQHF TGTGCCAGCAGCTTAGGGGGGCGGACAGACTATAGCAATCAGCCCCAGCATTTT
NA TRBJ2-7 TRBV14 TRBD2 CASSPRGGRVYEQYF TGTGCCAGCAGCCCTCGGGGGGGGCGCGTCTACGAGCAGTACTTC
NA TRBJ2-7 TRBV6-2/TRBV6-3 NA CASSRRTGRDHEQYF TGTGCCAGCAGCCGTCGGACAGGGAGGGATCACGAGCAGTACTTC
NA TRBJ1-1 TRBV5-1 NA CASSLLYGPRGEAFF TGCGCCAGCAGCTTGTTGTACGGGCCCCGGGGTGAAGCTTTCTTT
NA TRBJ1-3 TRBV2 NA CASSETHREGTGNTIYF TGTGCCAGCAGTGAAACCCACAGGGAAGGGACTGGAAACACCATATATTTT
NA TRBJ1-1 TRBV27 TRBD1 CASTISGQGHTEAFF TGTGCCAGCACCATCTCTGGACAGGGGCACACTGAAGCTTTCTTT
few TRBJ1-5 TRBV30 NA CAWSPRSGPQHF TGTGCCTGGAGCCCGCGTTCGGGGCCCCAGCATTTT
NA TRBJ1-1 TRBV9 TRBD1 CASSPRTGQSEAFF TGTGCCAGCAGCCCCCGGACAGGGCAGAGTGAAGCTTTCTTT
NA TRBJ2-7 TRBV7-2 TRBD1 CASSSGQGPLVYEQYF TGTGCCAGCAGCTCGGGACAGGGCCCCCTTGTCTACGAGCAGTACTTC
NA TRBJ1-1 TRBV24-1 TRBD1 CATSDPRTGWRAFF TGTGCCACCAGTGATCCAAGGACAGGGTGGCGAGCTTTCTTT
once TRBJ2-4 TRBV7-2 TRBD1 CASQRTGGKNIQYF TGTGCCAGCCAGAGGACAGGTGGCAAAAACATTCAGTACTTC
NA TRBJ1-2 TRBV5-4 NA CASSRTANYGYTF TGTGCCAGCAGCCGGACAGCTAACTATGGCTACACCTTC
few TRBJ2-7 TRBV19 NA CASGGSYEQYF TGTGCCAGTGGCGGCTCCTACGAGCAGTACTTC
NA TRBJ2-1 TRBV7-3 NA CASSQGRSSYNEQFF TGTGCCAGCAGCCAAGGTCGGAGCTCCTACAATGAGCAGTTCTTC
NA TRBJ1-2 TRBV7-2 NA CASSTTGSRGYYGYTF TGTGCCAGCAGCACCACCGGGTCCAGGGGATACTATGGCTACACCTTC
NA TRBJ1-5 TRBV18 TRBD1 CASSLDRGYQPQHF TGTGCCAGCTCACTGGACAGGGGTTATCAGCCCCAGCATTTT
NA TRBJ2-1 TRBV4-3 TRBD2 CASSQDPGTSGNYNEQFF TGCGCCAGCAGCCAAGACCCCGGGACTAGCGGGAACTACAATGAGCAGTTCTTC
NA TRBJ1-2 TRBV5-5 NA CASSSAGGRVYGYTF TGTGCCAGCAGCTCTGCGGGGGGCAGGGTCTATGGCTACACCTTC
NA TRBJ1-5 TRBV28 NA CASRTQGLQPQHF TGTGCCAGCAGGACACAGGGTCTTCAGCCCCAGCATTTT
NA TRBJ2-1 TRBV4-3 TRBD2 CASSRPSGTSGNNEQFF TGCGCCAGCAGCCGGCCCTCCGGGACTAGCGGTAACAATGAGCAGTTCTTC
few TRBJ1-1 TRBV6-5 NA CASSYSEVTEAFF TGTGCCAGCAGTTACTCGGAGGTAACTGAAGCTTTCTTT
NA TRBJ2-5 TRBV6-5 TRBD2 CASSYGASGQETQYF TGTGCCAGCAGTTACGGCGCTAGCGGACAAGAGACCCAGTACTTC